The 9 T cell receptor beta chains below all came from one sample that was sequenced in a study of T cells in localized non-small cell lung cancer. Only in-frame clones appear in the TCRdb table, and some are missing; sequencing was by immunoSEQ multiplex PCR. The sample yields about 11,000 clones, around 82% seen once. The material sequenced was peripheral blood mononuclear cells, taken before any cancer treatment. These TCRs come from a female donor aged 60 or older with stage II lung adenocarcinoma.

CDR3 region: CASSLISGATGELFF. CDR3 DNA sequence: TGCGCCAGCAGCCTCATATCAGGGGCCACCGGGGAGCTGTTTTTT. This chain uses TRBV5-1 with TRBJ2-2; D possibly corresponds to TRBD1 (6 bases). V shed 4 bases and J shed 4 bases, with 14 bases lying between them. Germline CDR1 SGHRS, CDR2 YFSETQ. The CDR3 is 15 amino acids. Using reference TRBV5-1 and TRBJ2-2 for the parts outside the CDR3, the full variable domain is KAGVTQTPRYLIKTRGQQVTLSCSPISGHRSVSWYQQTPGQGLQFLFEYFSETQRNKGNFPGRFSGRQFSNSRSEMNVSTLELGDSALYLCASSLISGATGELFFGEGSRLTVL.

This sequence joins TRBV9 and TRBJ2-5, with 7 bases aligning to TRBD1. The CDR3 totals 15 residues. With 4 bases clipped from V and 5 bases from J, the junction kept 11 bases outside the gene matches. CDR1 and CDR2 (germline): SGDLS, YYNGEE. CDR3 region: CASSNRQGFLETQYF. The CDR3 DNA reads as TGTGCCAGCAGCAACCGACAGGGTTTTCTCGAGACCCAGTACTTC.

This clone was seen a handful of times. The chain recombines TRBV16 with TRBJ1-5; no reliable D call. The ends were cut back, 4 bases at V and 5 bases at J, with 18 bases in the middle. CDR1 KGHSY and CDR2 FQNENV come from the germline V gene. The CDR3 has 16 amino acids. The CDR3 DNA sequence: TGTGCCAGCAGCCCCGGGAGGGAGGGTGACGATCAGCCCCAGCATTTT. This gives the protein CASSPGREGDDQPQHF.

The chain joins TRBV18 to TRBJ2-7; no clear D gene. This CDR3 region has 10 residues. Trimming cost V 1 base and J 6 bases, with 1 base left between them. The germline gives CDR1 KGHSH, CDR2 LQKENI. CDR3 sequence (DNA): TGTGCCAGCTCACCACTCGAGCAGTACTTC. This gives the protein CASSPLEQYF.

The chain has TRBV2 and TRBJ2-7; D not resolved. The V end was cut by 6 bases, the J end by 4 bases, with 7 bases between. Germline V gene data show CDR1 as SNHLY and CDR2 as FYNNEI. This CDR3 has 11 amino acids. The CDR3 protein is CASSSFYEQYF. The DNA for the CDR3 is TGTGCCAGCAGCTCGTTTTACGAGCAGTACTTC. Based on the CDR3 plus reference TRBV2 and TRBJ2-7, the full variable domain is EPEVTQTPSHQVTQMGQEVILRCVPISNHLYFYWYRQILGQKVEFLVSFYNNEISEKSEIFDDQFSVERPDGSNFTLKIRSTKLEDSAMYFCASSSFYEQYFGPGTRLTVT.

V is TRBV19 and J is TRBJ1-2; possible D gene TRBD1, 6 bases. Germline CDR1 reads LNHDA; CDR2 reads SQIVND (reference sequence). The CDR3 has 15 residues. The V end was cut by 6 bases, the J end by 7 bases, with 21 bases between. The CDR3 nucleotides are TGTGCCAGTAGAGTTCCACAGGACACGGGGGCTGGCTACACCTTC. Protein sequence: CASRVPQDTGAGYTF.

This clone was detected once. V is TRBV19 and J is TRBJ1-1; 8 bases fit TRBD1. CDR3 length: 16 residues. Germline assignment: CDR1 LNHDA and CDR2 SQIVND (reference sequence). J gave up 6 bases and V 5 bases, and 14 bases lay outside the gene matches. The CDR3 bases are TGTGCCAGTAGTCCGGACAGGGCGTATGGGGTGGCTGAAGCTTTCTTT. Translation: CASSPDRAYGVAEAFF.

V gene TRBV30 combines with J gene TRBJ2-1; D possibly corresponds to TRBD1 (6 bases). V was trimmed by 0 bases and J by 14 bases, leaving 17 bases between them. CDR1 and CDR2 (germline): GTSNPN, SVGIG (reference sequence). CDR3 length: 13 amino acids. This chain's CDR3 is CAWSVPGTTSKFF. CDR3 DNA sequence: TGTGCCTGGAGTGTACCCGGGACAACCTCGAAGTTCTTC.

The V gene is TRBV27, the J gene TRBJ2-3; D may be TRBD2 (5 bases). Between the trimmed V and J ends, which lost 6 bases and 0 bases, there was a span of 10 bases. Germline CDR1 and CDR2: MNHEY and SMNVEV (reference sequence). CDR3 size: 14 residues. The CDR3 region is CASRLKRSTDTQYF. The CDR3 DNA sequence: TGTGCCAGCAGGTTAAAGCGGAGCACAGATACGCAGTATTTT.